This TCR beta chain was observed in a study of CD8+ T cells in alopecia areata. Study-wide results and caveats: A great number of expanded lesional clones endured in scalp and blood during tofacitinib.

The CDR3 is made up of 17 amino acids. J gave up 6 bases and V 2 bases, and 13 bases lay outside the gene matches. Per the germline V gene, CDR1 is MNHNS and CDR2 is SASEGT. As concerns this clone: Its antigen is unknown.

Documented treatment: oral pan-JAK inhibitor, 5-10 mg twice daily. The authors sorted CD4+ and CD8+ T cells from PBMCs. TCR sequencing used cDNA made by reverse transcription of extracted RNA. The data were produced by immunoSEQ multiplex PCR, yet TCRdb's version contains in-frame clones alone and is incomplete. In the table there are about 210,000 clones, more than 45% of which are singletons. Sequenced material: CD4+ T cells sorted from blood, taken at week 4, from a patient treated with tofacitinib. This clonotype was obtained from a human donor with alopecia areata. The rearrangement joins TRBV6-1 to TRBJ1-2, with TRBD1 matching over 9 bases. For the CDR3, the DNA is TGTGCCAGCAGTGAATCTTTAAGAACCGGGACAGGGAATGGCTACACCTTC. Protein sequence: CASSESLRTGTGNGYTF.